The clone carrying this T cell receptor (beta chain) was detected only once. What it recognizes is unknown. The CDR3 totals 13 residues. Trimming cost V 2 bases and J 2 bases, with 7 bases left between them. CDR1 MNHNS and CDR2 SASEGT come from the germline V gene. These data are taken from a study of OX40 agonist ivuxolimab in advanced cancers. Study-level background: Hepatocellular carcinoma, melanoma, renal cell or head and neck cancer was diagnosed in the dose-escalation patients. Study-wide points: The mean number of expanded clones was higher in CD8+ T cells than in CD4+.

Profiled with immunoSEQ multiplex PCR; TCRdb holds only in-frame clones, not every one. The data contain 30,000 or so clones, roughly 82% of them singletons. This sequence joins TRBV6-1 and TRBJ2-7; D is undetermined. The specimen comprised CD4+ or CD8+ T cells sorted from blood, sampled in a trial of the OX40 agonist ivuxolimab. This TCR was recovered from an adult with an advanced solid tumor such as melanoma, head and neck, liver or kidney cancer. The CDR3 protein is CASSEWVPYEQYF. CDR3 DNA sequence: TGTGCCAGCAGTGAATGGGTGCCCTACGAGCAGTACTTC.